This T cell receptor (beta chain) derives from a study of OX40 agonist ivuxolimab in advanced cancers. Libraries were prepared by immunoSEQ multiplex PCR; TCRdb keeps only in-frame clonotypes and omits some of them. Of some 81,000 clones in the sample, around 88% were seen once. This CDR3 is 15 amino acids long. V lost 6 bases and J 5 bases, leaving 16 bases between the germline ends. The V gene's germline CDR1 is MNHNS and CDR2 SASEGT. V gene TRBV6-1 combines with J gene TRBJ1-4; perhaps TRBD1 as D (5 bases). This material consisted of CD4+ or CD8+ T cells sorted from blood, taken in a trial of the OX40 agonist ivuxolimab. This receptor was identified in an adult with an advanced solid tumor such as melanoma, head and neck, liver or kidney cancer. Here the CDR3 reads CASSRVLARNEKLFF. The CDR3 bases are TGTGCCAGCAGCAGGGTCCTAGCCCGCAATGAAAAACTGTTTTTT.